Given below is one T cell receptor (beta chain) in context. The antigen remains unidentified. Trimming cost V 2 bases and J 5 bases, with 18 bases left between them. The germline CDR1 and CDR2 sequences are LNHNV and YYDKDF (reference sequence). The CDR3 has 16 amino acids. The assay was immunoSEQ multiplex PCR, and TCRdb's table has in-frame clones only and misses some. The sample has some 120,000 clones, almost 90% seen once; the top ten hold 8% to 10%. The entry originates in a study of T cell responses to AZD1222 COVID-19 vaccine. Study observations and caveats: Repertoire sampling was restricted to post-peak T cell response timepoints.

The clonotype comes from an adult in good health. The material was peripheral blood, obtained on day 0 of AZD1222 vaccination. The V call is TRBV15, the J call TRBJ1-1, with D tentatively TRBD1 (5 bases). Here the CDR3 DNA reads TGTGCCACCAGCAGACCCCAAGGGACCCAGGTTACTGAAGCTTTCTTT. Translation: CATSRPQGTQVTEAFF.